This entry features one T cell receptor (beta chain) sequence. Its antigen is currently unknown. This sample stems from a study of shared clonotypes between healthy human individuals. TCRdb's table, derived via immunoSEQ multiplex PCR, lists solely in-frame clones and lacks some. Among over a million clones, roughly 96% were seen once, and the ten largest hold over 1%. Broader study findings: In this cohort, only blood was sampled, and tissue repertoires likely differ.

CDR1 SGHTA and CDR2 FQGNSA come from the germline V gene. This CDR3 has 14 residues. Deletions cut 3 bases from V and 4 bases from J, with 10 bases between. The V and J genes are TRBV7-2 and TRBJ2-1, with D maybe TRBD2 (6 bases). This TCR derives from a man aged 30-40 years in good health. The material sequenced was naive CD4+ T cells sorted from blood. As for subset: CD45RA+ positively selected. CDR3 nucleotide sequence: TGTGCCAGCAGCTTTTGGCGGGGATACAATGAGCAGTTCTTC. As protein: CASSFWRGYNEQFF.